This T cell receptor (beta chain) was profiled in a study of cytomegalovirus exposure and HLA in healthy donors. Sequenced by immunoSEQ multiplex PCR; TCRdb stores in-frame clones only, minus some. The sample yields roughly 250,000 clones, around 91% seen once. V lost 2 bases to trimming and J lost 2 bases, with 9 bases between them. CDR1 MNHEY and CDR2 SVGAGI come from the germline V gene. The CDR3 length is 14 residues. Sequencing was performed on PBMCs. This TCR was sampled from a woman aged 18-29 years in good health and CMV-seronegative. The V gene is TRBV6-5, the J gene TRBJ1-2; D is ambiguous. CDR3 region: CASSYPIGNYGYTF. The CDR3 DNA follows: TGTGCCAGCAGTTACCCGATCGGGAACTATGGCTACACCTTC.